The clone carrying this T cell receptor beta chain was seen only a few times. The method was immunoSEQ multiplex PCR; TCRdb's version includes in-frame clones alone and lacks a portion of them. The sample includes about 73,000 clones, approximately 92% of them seen just once. The data belong to a study of T cell changes during pregnancy in multiple sclerosis. The clonotype was recovered from a female donor in good health, enrolled as a control in a pregnancy study. Here the sequenced sample was peripheral blood, taken in the third trimester of pregnancy.

In DNA, the CDR3 is TGTGCCACCAGCAGAGATCTGGGCAGCAATCAGCCCCAGCATTTT. This translates into CATSRDLGSNQPQHF. The chain recombines TRBV15 with TRBJ1-5; D remains unclear. This CDR3 comprises 15 residues. Germline loops: CDR1 LNHNV, CDR2 YYDKDF (reference sequence). V lost 0 bases to trimming and J lost 1 base, with 7 bases between them.